Below are 27 T cell receptor beta chains sequenced from a single sample in a study of cytomegalovirus exposure and HLA in healthy donors. Both 60 Vbeta primers and 13 Jbeta primers went into the PCR. Some clones are missing from TCRdb's copy, which holds only in-frame ones; the method was immunoSEQ multiplex PCR. The sample holds about 160,000 clones; roughly 80% are singletons and the top ten take about 4.5%. The sample comprised PBMCs. Receptor source: a man between 25 and 39 years old in good health and CMV-seronegative.

This clone occurred a few times. V gene TRBV4-1 combines with J gene TRBJ1-1; 8 nucleotides line up with TRBD1. The CDR3 is 16 residues long. The junction had 8 bases not matched to a gene; V was cut back by 5 bases and J by 0 bases. CDR1 and CDR2 (germline): MGHRA, YSYEKL. The CDR3: CASSSYQGAMNTEAFF. In nucleotides, the CDR3 is TGCGCCAGCAGCTCCTACCAGGGGGCAATGAACACTGAAGCTTTCTTT.

V usage is TRBV30 and J usage is TRBJ2-1; D might be TRBD2 (5 bases). The V and J ends lost 4 bases and 9 bases respectively, with 22 bases between them. CDR3 size: 15 residues. CDR1 GTSNPN and CDR2 SVGIG come from the germline V gene (reference sequence). The CDR3 sequence is CAWTRAGNLMGEQFF. The CDR3 bases are TGTGCCTGGACGAGGGCAGGCAACTTAATGGGTGAGCAGTTCTTC. Based on the CDR3 plus reference TRBV30 and TRBJ2-1, the full variable domain is SQTIHQWPATLVQPVGSPLSLECTVEGTSNPNLYWYRQAAGRGLQLLFYSVGIGQISSEVPQNLSASRPQDRQFILSSKKLLLSDSGFYLCAWTRAGNLMGEQFFGPGTRLTVL.

The rearrangement links TRBV4-3 to TRBJ2-7; TRBD1 matches 8 bases. From germline, CDR1 is LGHNA and CDR2 YSLEER. CDR3 length: 14 amino acids. The J segment lost 2 bases and the V segment lost 1 base, leaving 1 base of the junction unmatched. The CDR3 DNA sequence: TGCGCCAGCAGCCAAGGGACAGGGCCCTACGAGCAGTACTTC. Translation: CASSQGTGPYEQYF.

The rearrangement joins TRBV2 to TRBJ1-5; the D gene is possibly TRBD1 (5 bases). This CDR3 comprises 14 residues. In germline, CDR1 is SNHLY, CDR2 FYNNEI. V lost 4 bases and J lost 10, with 17 bases in between. CDR3 amino acids: CASSGTAGPSPQHF. CDR3 DNA: TGTGCCAGCAGTGGAACCGCAGGGCCATCTCCCCAGCATTTT.

CDR3 in DNA: TGTGCCAGCAGCCGGGAGGGTTTGAGTGATTATGGCTACACCTTC. Its protein is CASSREGLSDYGYTF. The rearrangement links TRBV6-6 to TRBJ1-2, with D hard to call. Trimming took 6 bases from V and 5 from J, leaving 19 bases between them. The CDR3 is 15 residues long. Looked up from germline, CDR1 is MNHNY and CDR2 is SVGAGI (reference sequence).

The chain has TRBV2 and TRBJ2-1; tentative D call: TRBD2 (5 bases). The ends were cut back, 7 bases at V and 6 bases at J, with 16 bases in the middle. Germline V gene data show CDR1 as SNHLY and CDR2 as FYNNEI. The CDR3 has 14 amino acids. This CDR3 is CASTRLLGPNEQFF. The CDR3 DNA is TGTGCCAGCACTCGATTACTAGGTCCCAATGAGCAGTTCTTC.

J is TRBJ2-7 and V is TRBV28; D not resolved. V dropped 3 bases and J dropped 1 base, with 7 bases sitting between them. Germline V lookup: CDR1 MDHEN, CDR2 SYDVKM. The CDR3 contains 13 residues. CDR3 in DNA: TGTGCCAGCAGTTTCCGACAATCCTACGAGCAGTACTTC. This gives the protein CASSFRQSYEQYF. Drawing the rest from reference TRBV28 and TRBJ2-7, the complete variable domain is DVKVTQSSRYLVKRTGEKVFLECVQDMDHENMFWYRQDPGLGLRLIYFSYDVKMKEKGDIPEGYSVSREKKERFSLILESASTNQTSMYLCASSFRQSYEQYFGPGTRLTVT.

The V gene is TRBV5-1, the J gene TRBJ2-3; 8 bases align to TRBD1. Germline V gene data show CDR1 as SGHRS and CDR2 as YFSETQ. The CDR3 contains 15 residues. Trimming cost V 1 base and J 3 bases; bases outside gene matches: 4. The CDR3 is CASSLTGQGTDTQYF. CDR3 DNA sequence: TGCGCCAGCAGCTTGACCGGACAGGGTACAGATACGCAGTATTTT.

This chain links TRBV5-6 with TRBJ2-5; 8 positions agree with TRBD1. Matching the DNA end better, TRBJ2-7 makes the J call doubtful. The CDR3 spans 14 residues. Per the germline V gene, CDR1 is SGHDT and CDR2 is YYEEEE. The CDR3 region is CASSFQGAPYEQYF. The CDR3 DNA reads TGTGCCAGCAGCTTTCAGGGGGCTCCCTACGAGCAGTACTTC.

The chain combines TRBV5-6 with TRBJ2-7; TRBD2 matches 9 bases. CDR3 size: 15 residues. CDR1 and CDR2 (germline): SGHDT, YYEEEE. V gave up 3 bases and J gave up 3 bases; unmatched junction bases: 7. CDR3 sequence: CASSSLAGVNYEQYF. The CDR3 DNA is TGTGCCAGCAGCTCATTAGCGGGGGTAAACTACGAGCAGTACTTC.

The chain has TRBV12-5 and TRBJ2-3; TRBD2 aligns across 11 bases. CDR3 size: 18 residues. Germline CDR1 LGHNT, CDR2 FRNRAP. The ends lost 3 bases at V and 6 bases at J; junction bases unmatched: 14. The CDR3 region has the DNA TGTGCTAGTGGTTTTGGGACAGTAATAGCGGGAGGGCCGGATACGCAGTATTTT. It is translated as CASGFGTVIAGGPDTQYF.

This clone has a single count. This chain joins TRBV7-2 and TRBJ2-1, with D possibly TRBD2 on 5 matching bases. The CDR3 runs 16 residues. The V and J ends lost 2 bases and 0 bases respectively, with 11 bases between them. In germline, CDR1 is SGHTA, CDR2 FQGNSA. The CDR3 here is CASSLSAGRSYNEQFF. The DNA for the CDR3 is TGTGCCAGCAGCTTAAGTGCGGGCCGCTCCTACAATGAGCAGTTCTTC.

This chain joins TRBV28 and TRBJ2-7; a weak D match, TRBD1 (6 bases). Trimming cost V 6 bases and J 0 bases, with 15 bases left between them. This CDR3 is built from 15 residues. Germline CDR1 is MDHEN and CDR2 is SYDVKM. CDR3: CASRIGGLSSYEQYF. The CDR3 DNA sequence: TGTGCCAGCAGAATAGGGGGATTGAGCTCCTACGAGCAGTACTTC.

V is TRBV27 and J is TRBJ1-5; possibly TRBD1 for D (5 bases). The V gene lost 1 base and the J gene lost 5 bases, with 12 bases spanning the gap. CDR3 length: 15 residues. Germline lookup yields CDR1 MNHEY and CDR2 SMNVEV (reference sequence). The CDR3 reads CASSLYWGGDQPQHF. The CDR3 bases are TGTGCCAGCAGTTTATACTGGGGGGGAGATCAGCCCCAGCATTTT.

The chain carries TRBV15 and TRBJ2-2; D is perhaps TRBD1 (5 bases). The CDR3 loop spans 16 amino acids. Germline CDR1 is LNHNV and CDR2 is YYDKDF (reference sequence). Trimming pared 3 bases from V and 0 bases from J, leaving 11 bases between. Here the CDR3 DNA reads TGTGCCACCAGCAGGGACACCCAGACGAACACCGGGGAGCTGTTTTTT. It codes for CATSRDTQTNTGELFF.

The chain carries TRBV6-1 and TRBJ1-1, with a possible D match to TRBD1 (6 bases). Germline V gene data show CDR1 as MNHNS and CDR2 as SASEGT. The CDR3 spans 16 residues. V shed 4 bases and J shed 1 base, with 16 bases lying between them. CDR3 nucleotides: TGTGCCAGCAGTGCATTTTTCCTCAGGGGGAACACTGAAGCTTTCTTT. It specifies CASSAFFLRGNTEAFF.

The chain uses TRBV5-6 and TRBJ1-1; D remains ambiguous. Germline V gene lookup returns CDR1 SGHDT and CDR2 YYEEEE. The CDR3 covers 15 residues. The V and J ends lost 4 bases and 6 bases respectively, with 19 bases between them. As DNA, the CDR3 is TGTGCCAGCAGCCTCACTCTCCGGGGTCGGGCTGAAGCTTTCTTT. Encoded protein: CASSLTLRGRAEAFF.

In this sample, this clone turned up once. V usage is TRBV5-1 and J usage is TRBJ2-1, with 7 bases fitting TRBD1. V shed 2 bases and J 8 bases; nucleotides not matched to a gene: 7. This CDR3 region has 14 residues. Germline V gene data show CDR1 as SGHRS and CDR2 as YFSETQ. CDR3 sequence reads: CASSFLQGLDEQFF. CDR3 coding DNA: TGCGCCAGCAGCTTTTTACAGGGGCTGGATGAGCAGTTCTTC.

The chain joins TRBV27 to TRBJ1-2; 8 bases are shared with TRBD1. Germline CDR1 is MNHEY and CDR2 is SMNVEV (reference sequence). There are 15 residues in the CDR3. With V trimmed by 5 bases and J by 4 bases, 9 bases remained unmatched. CDR3 amino acids: CASSPQDRGLYGYTF. The CDR3 DNA is TGTGCCAGCAGTCCCCAAGACAGGGGCCTCTATGGCTACACCTTC.

V and J are TRBV4-1 and TRBJ2-5; possibly TRBD2 for D (5 bases). Germline V CDR1 and CDR2: MGHRA, YSYEKL. The CDR3 runs 15 residues. The V gene lost 0 bases and the J gene lost 6 bases, with 14 bases spanning the gap. In DNA, the CDR3 is TGCGCCAGCAGCCAAGAAGGGAGCAATCAAAAGACCCAGTACTTC. Translating gives CASSQEGSNQKTQYF.

This chain uses TRBV5-4 with TRBJ2-7; TRBD2 is a possible D gene (5 bases). The CDR3 length is 14 residues. V lost 1 base, J lost 0 bases, and 8 bases lay in between. CDR1 is SGHNT and CDR2 is YYREEE in the germline V gene (reference sequence). The CDR3 nucleotides are TGTGCCAGCAGCTTGTTAGGGAGCTCCTACGAGCAGTACTTC. It encodes CASSLLGSSYEQYF.

V and J are TRBV5-8 and TRBJ1-5; D unclear. The CDR3 contains 14 residues. Germline CDR1 SGHTS, CDR2 YDEGEE. Trimming took off 5 bases at V and 11 bases at J, with 20 bases between the two ends. The CDR3 spells CASSLYGIDQAQHF. As DNA, the CDR3 is TGTGCCAGCAGTTTATACGGGATCGACCAGGCCCAGCATTTT.

V usage is TRBV5-1 and J usage is TRBJ2-3, with 7 positions matching TRBD2. There are 14 residues in the CDR3. V was clipped by 2 bases and J by 2 bases; unmatched bases: 2. Per the germline V gene, CDR1 is SGHRS and CDR2 is YFSETQ. This CDR3 is CASSFSGNTDTQYF. CDR3 sequence (DNA): TGCGCCAGCAGCTTCAGCGGGAACACAGATACGCAGTATTTT.

The rearrangement links TRBV19 to TRBJ2-5; the D gene is possibly TRBD2 (5 bases). In germline, CDR1 is LNHDA, CDR2 SQIVND (reference sequence). Trimming pared 6 bases from V and 1 base from J, leaving 12 bases between. This CDR3 comprises 14 residues. CDR3 in DNA: TGTGCCAGTAGGGAGGCCGGCCCCCAAGAGACCCAGTACTTC. This sequence encodes CASREAGPQETQYF.

This chain uses TRBV5-6 with TRBJ1-6; TRBD1 matches 9 bases. The CDR3 consists of 17 residues. Germline assignment: CDR1 SGHDT and CDR2 YYEEEE. After removal of 4 bases from V and 7 bases from J, the junction contained 12 bases not matched to a gene. The CDR3, as DNA: TGTGCCAGCAGCCTGACGACCGGGACAGGGCGAAATTCACCCCTCCACTTT. Its protein is CASSLTTGTGRNSPLHF.

This clone was detected a few times. The chain uses TRBV2 and TRBJ1-1, with unresolved D. Trimming took off 6 bases at V and 5 bases at J, with 13 bases between the two ends. This CDR3 has 13 residues. CDR1 SNHLY and CDR2 FYNNEI come from the germline V gene. This CDR3 reads CASREGLGTEAFF. CDR3 nucleotide sequence: TGTGCCAGCAGGGAGGGATTGGGGACTGAAGCTTTCTTT.

The J gene is TRBJ1-6, the V gene TRBV18; the D is unclear. The CDR3 totals 16 residues. CDR1 is KGHSH and CDR2 is LQKENI in the germline V gene. Trimming took off 6 bases at V and 0 bases at J, with 12 bases between the two ends. This chain's CDR3 is CASSPFDSSYNSPLHF. DNA for the CDR3: TGTGCCAGCTCTCCATTCGATAGCTCCTATAATTCACCCCTCCACTTT. Together with reference TRBV18 and TRBJ1-6, the CDR3 gives the full variable domain: NAGVMQNPRHLVRRRGQEARLRCSPMKGHSHVYWYRQLPEEGLKFMVYLQKENIIDESGMPKERFSAEFPKEGPSILRIQQVVRGDSAAYFCASSPFDSSYNSPLHFGNGTRLTVT.